The clone carrying this TCR beta chain was picked up one time. Its antigen is unknown. This entry belongs to a study of cytomegalovirus exposure and HLA in healthy donors. Study-level findings and limits: Presence/absence analyses treated sequencing depth as roughly uniform across donors.

The PCR used 60 Vbeta and 13 Jbeta primers. The assay was immunoSEQ multiplex PCR, and TCRdb's table has in-frame clones only and misses some. The sample carries some 130,000 clones, 80% recorded once. The V gene's germline CDR1 is MNHEY and CDR2 SMNVEV (reference sequence). This CDR3 spans 13 amino acids. Sequencing was performed on PBMCs. The V and J genes are TRBV27 and TRBJ2-5; tentative D call: TRBD1 (6 bases). TRBJ2-7 matches the DNA end more closely, so the J call is doubtful. This receptor was taken from a man aged 25 to 40 in good health and CMV-seronegative. The CDR3 here is CASSSGATYEQYF. CDR3 DNA sequence: TGTGCCAGCAGTTCAGGGGCGACCTACGAGCAGTACTTC.